Detailed here is one T cell receptor beta chain. This entry comes from a study of blood T cell repertoires in COVID-19. CDR1 is SGHNT, CDR2 YYREEE, per germline (reference sequence). V lost 0 bases to trimming and J lost 7 bases, with 7 bases between them. The CDR3 length is 12 residues. Sequenced by immunoSEQ multiplex PCR; TCRdb stores in-frame clones only, minus some. The table records around 280,000 clones, 70% to 90% of them present only once. The V gene is TRBV5-4, the J gene TRBJ1-1; D is unresolved. Material: peripheral blood. The receptor was derived from a woman aged 30 to 39 who had recovered from COVID-19. The CDR3 here is CASSLASGEAFF. In DNA, the CDR3 is TGTGCCAGCAGCTTGGCCAGTGGTGAAGCTTTCTTT.